The 11 T cell receptor beta chains below were found in one sample sequenced in a study of control samples from healthy donors and cancer patients. The repertoire was sequenced with immunoSEQ multiplex PCR; TCRdb's copy has only in-frame clones and lacks some. The sample holds about 170,000 clones, 70% to 90% seen once. The sequenced material came from blood. These receptors were obtained from a man under 40 in good health.

This clone showed up just a few times. The chain recombines TRBV5-8 with TRBJ1-1; D not certain. This CDR3 contains 12 residues. Trimming shortened V by 4 bases and J by 8 bases, and 12 bases separated the two germline ends. Germline V gene lookup returns CDR1 SGHTS and CDR2 YDEGEE. This CDR3 is CASSRSTPEAFF. The DNA for the CDR3 is TGTGCCAGCAGCCGGAGCACCCCCGAAGCTTTCTTT. The variable domain in full, with the rest retrieved from reference TRBV5-8 and TRBJ1-1, is EAGVTQSPTHLIKTRGQQATLRCSPISGHTSVYWYQQALGLGLQFLLWYDEGEERNRGNFPPRFSGRQFPNYSSELNVNALELEDSALYLCASSRSTPEAFFGQGTRLTVV.

The rearrangement uses TRBV6-9 and TRBJ2-3; TRBD2 matches 11 bases. The V segment lost 4 bases and the J segment 5 bases; nucleotides outside the gene matches: 2. This CDR3 comprises 14 residues. Germline values: CDR1 MNHGY, CDR2 SVAAGI. CDR3 in DNA: TGTGCCAGCAGTTTGGGACTAGCGGTAGATACGCAGTATTTT. Amino acid sequence: CASSLGLAVDTQYF.

The V and J genes are TRBV12-5 and TRBJ2-7; D is undetermined. V shed 1 base and J shed 6 bases, with 7 bases lying between them. Germline V lookup: CDR1 LGHNT, CDR2 FRNRAP. CDR3 length equals 12 residues. The CDR3 is CASGLGPGEQYF. CDR3 DNA sequence: TGTGCTAGTGGTTTGGGACCCGGCGAGCAGTACTTC.

The V and J genes are TRBV28 and TRBJ1-4; a weak D match, TRBD1 (5 bases). This CDR3 region has 14 residues. Looked up from germline, CDR1 is MDHEN and CDR2 is SYDVKM. V was shortened by 5 bases and J by 7 bases, with 14 bases between the two germline ends. CDR3 residues: CASSLQVAGEKLFF. The CDR3 DNA reads as TGTGCCAGCAGTCTACAGGTAGCGGGTGAAAAACTGTTTTTT.

The rearrangement joins TRBV11-2 to TRBJ1-2; weak D call: TRBD1 (6 bases). From germline, CDR1 is SGHAT and CDR2 FQNNGV. V shed 4 bases and J shed 2 bases, with 23 bases lying between them. This CDR3 spans 18 amino acids. In nucleotides, the CDR3 is TGTGCCAGCAGCTCCCCCCCCGGCTCGGGGGCCAAAAACTATGGCTACACCTTC. It codes for CASSSPPGSGAKNYGYTF.

The sample holds one count of this clone. The V gene is TRBV2, the J gene TRBJ2-5; weak D call: TRBD1 (6 bases). Trimming pared 7 bases from V and 2 bases from J, leaving 14 bases between. The CDR3 runs 14 residues. Germline V CDR1 and CDR2: SNHLY, FYNNEI. The CDR3 nucleotides read TGTGCCAGCAATTGGGACATTTATCAAGAGACCCAGTACTTC. Its translation is CASNWDIYQETQYF.

V gene TRBV5-8 combines with J gene TRBJ2-1, with D possibly being TRBD1 (6 bases). This CDR3 has 17 residues. Per the germline V gene, CDR1 is SGHTS and CDR2 is YDEGEE. V gave up 5 bases and J gave up 0 bases, with 18 bases separating them. CDR3 nucleotides: TGTGCCAGCAGTTCATGGACAGCGCACCGCTCCTACAATGAGCAGTTCTTC. Amino acids: CASSSWTAHRSYNEQFF.

This clone was found a few times. Other nucleotide sequences from this sample produce the same CDR3. The chain couples TRBV13 to TRBJ2-5; no reliable D call. Germline assignment: CDR1 PRHDT and CDR2 FYEKMQ (reference sequence). V shed 0 bases and J shed 5 bases, with 7 bases lying between them. The CDR3 length is 13 residues. Written as DNA, the CDR3 is TGTGCCAGCAGCTTAGGGTTTGGGGAGACCCAGTACTTC. Encoded protein: CASSLGFGETQYF.

The V and J genes are TRBV29-1 and TRBJ2-1; TRBD1 is a possible D gene (5 bases). CDR1 and CDR2 from the germline V gene are SQVTM and ANQGSEA. The CDR3 contains 13 residues. V lost 7 bases and J 6 bases, leaving 16 bases between the germline ends. CDR3 sequence: CSAFDSRVNEQFF. CDR3 bases: TGCAGCGCCTTTGATAGCAGGGTCAATGAGCAGTTCTTC.

The chain combines TRBV5-1 with TRBJ1-4, with a weak D call TRBD1 (6 bases). The CDR3 loop spans 19 amino acids. V was shortened by 0 bases and J by 1 base, with 19 bases between the two germline ends. CDR1 and CDR2 from the germline V gene are SGHRS and YFSETQ. The DNA of the CDR3 is TGCGCCAGCAGCTTGGCCACTACCGGGACAACCTTAACTAATGAAAAACTGTTTTTT. This encodes CASSLATTGTTLTNEKLFF. The variable domain in full, with the rest retrieved from reference TRBV5-1 and TRBJ1-4, is KAGVTQTPRYLIKTRGQQVTLSCSPISGHRSVSWYQQTPGQGLQFLFEYFSETQRNKGNFPGRFSGRQFSNSRSEMNVSTLELGDSALYLCASSLATTGTTLTNEKLFFGSGTQLSVL.

The V and J genes are TRBV10-1 and TRBJ2-3; TRBD2 matches 14 bases. Germline CDR1 and CDR2: WNHNN and SYGVQD (reference sequence). There are 18 residues in the CDR3. Germline trimming cut 10 bases from V and 1 base from J; bases unmatched to any gene: 13. The CDR3 nucleotides read TGCGCCACCACGGGTCGAGGACTAGCGGGAGGATGCACAGATACGCAGTATTTT. This translates into CATTGRGLAGGCTDTQYF.